This T cell receptor beta chain was captured by sequencing in a study of beta chain features in type 1 diabetes. General study findings and limits: Shorter TCRB CDR3s, moderately but significantly so, marked every one of the four CD4+ subsets in Type 1 diabetes patients.

Every participating donor gave one draw, a heparinised blood sample averaging about 100 mL. Markers CD45RO/CCR7/CD25/CD127/CD95/CD27 served to sort CD4+ naive, central memory, regulatory and stem cell-like memory cells. The authors reverse transcribed all of the isolated RNA, so sequencing captured expressed TCRB transcripts. Profiled with immunoSEQ multiplex PCR; TCRdb holds only in-frame clones, not every one. The table shows 250,000 or so clones, with 11% to 15% occurring only once. Details on this clone: Its antigen is as yet unknown.

This receptor was obtained from a man aged 25-45 years with type 1 diabetes. Sequences were obtained from naive CD4+ T cells from blood.

The CDR3 DNA reads TGTGCCAGCAGCCTTCGGGGGGGGGTTCCAGATACGCAGTATTTT. Its protein product is CASSLRGGVPDTQYF. The J gene is TRBJ2-3, the V gene TRBV11-2, with 8 bases lining up with TRBD2. This CDR3 has 15 amino acids. CDR1 is SGHAT and CDR2 is FQNNGV in the germline V gene. With 5 bases clipped from V and 4 bases from J, the junction kept 8 bases outside the gene matches. The full variable domain, with the rest looked up from reference TRBV11-2 and TRBJ2-3, is EAGVAQSPRYKIIEKRQSVAFWCNPISGHATLYWYQQILGQGPKLLIQFQNNGVVDDSQLPKDRFSAERLKGVDSTLKIQPAKLEDSAVYLCASSLRGGVPDTQYFGPGTRLTVL.